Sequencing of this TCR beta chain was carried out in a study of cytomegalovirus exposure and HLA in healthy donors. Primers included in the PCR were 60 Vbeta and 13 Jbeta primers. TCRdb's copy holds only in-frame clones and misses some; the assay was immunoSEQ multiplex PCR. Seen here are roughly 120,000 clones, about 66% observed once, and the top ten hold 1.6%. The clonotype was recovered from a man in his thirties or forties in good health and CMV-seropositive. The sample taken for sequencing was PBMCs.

DNA for the CDR3: TGTGCCAGCAGCCGGGACAGGGGTTCTAGGGGTGAAAAACTGTTTTTT. It codes for CASSRDRGSRGEKLFF. The chain couples TRBV7-9 to TRBJ1-4, with TRBD1 identical over 10 bases. J lost 7 bases, V lost 5 bases, and 10 bases had no gene match. Germline V gene lookup returns CDR1 SEHNR and CDR2 FQNEAQ (reference sequence). The CDR3 is 16 residues long.